Listed here are 26 T cell receptor beta chains from one sample, sequenced in a study of blood T cell repertoires in COVID-19. Data came from immunoSEQ multiplex PCR; TCRdb stores just in-frame clones and leaves some out. The sample records just under 350,000 clones, about nine tenths being singletons. Sequenced sample: peripheral blood. The receptor set was obtained from a woman between 65 and 79 years old with COVID-19, enrolled during active disease.

This chain joins TRBV7-8 and TRBJ1-5; 7 bases agree with TRBD1. The V gene end was trimmed by 3 bases and the J gene end by 7 bases; junction bases not matched to a gene: 9. Germline V gives CDR1 SGHVS, CDR2 FQNEAQ. This CDR3 is 15 amino acids long. CDR3 sequence (DNA): TGTGCCAGCAGCTTTCACGAAGGGGGCCGGCAGCCCCAGCATTTT. It translates to CASSFHEGGRQPQHF.

As for this clone: This sample also contains other DNA sequences that code for the same CDR3. The V gene is TRBV6-5, the J gene TRBJ2-7, with 11 bases that match TRBD1. CDR1 MNHEY and CDR2 SVGAGI come from the germline V gene. The CDR3 spans 15 residues. J lost 2 bases, V lost 0 bases, and 0 bases had no gene match. The chain's CDR3 is CASSYSGQGAYEQYF. The CDR3 nucleotides read TGTGCCAGCAGTTACTCGGGACAGGGGGCCTACGAGCAGTACTTC.

The chain is built from TRBV10-1 and TRBJ2-1; D remains unclear. Germline V gives CDR1 WNHNN, CDR2 SYGVQD (reference sequence). Trimming removed 4 bases at V and 8 bases at J, with 9 bases between. The CDR3 is 12 residues long. CDR3 sequence (DNA): TGCGCCAGCAGTGGGTCGGGCGATGAGCAGTTCTTC. Translated, it gives CASSGSGDEQFF.

The DNA for the CDR3 is TGTGCCAGCAGCCAGAGACAGGGTGAAGATGGCTACACCTTC. It is translated as CASSQRQGEDGYTF. The chain has TRBV7-9 and TRBJ1-2, with TRBD1 matching over 7 bases. V trimming: 5 bases; J trimming: 6 bases; junction bases outside the gene matches: 9. CDR1 is SEHNR, CDR2 FQNEAQ, per germline (reference sequence). The length of the CDR3 is 14 residues. The full variable domain, with the rest looked up from reference TRBV7-9 and TRBJ1-2, is DTGVSQNPRHKITKRGQNVTFRCDPISEHNRLYWYRQTLGQGPEFLTYFQNEAQLEKSRLLSDRFSAERPKGSFSTLEIQRTEQGDSAMYLCASSQRQGEDGYTFGSGTRLTVV.

This chain joins TRBV18 and TRBJ1-4; D is perhaps TRBD1 (5 bases). The germline V and J ends were trimmed by 3 bases and 2 bases, with 13 bases remaining between them. The V gene's germline CDR1 is KGHSH and CDR2 LQKENI. This CDR3 comprises 16 residues. The CDR3 here is CASSPPVGVTNEKLFF. The CDR3 DNA is TGTGCCAGCTCACCCCCAGTAGGGGTGACTAATGAAAAACTGTTTTTT.

This clone turned up a few times. At one end, the junction sequence differs from germline, possibly due to a read error. The CDR3 DNA reads TGTGCCAGCACTTACAGGGGGATGAACACTGAAGCTTTCTTT. It specifies CASTYRGMNTEAFF. The rearrangement uses TRBV6-5 and TRBJ1-1, with TRBD1 matching 8 bases. In germline, CDR1 is MNHEY, CDR2 SVGAGI. The CDR3 covers 14 residues.

This chain connects TRBV4-1 to TRBJ1-2; perhaps TRBD1 as D (6 bases). The CDR3 has 14 amino acids. Germline loops: CDR1 MGHRA, CDR2 YSYEKL. V was clipped by 1 base and J by 7 bases, with 13 bases between them. In DNA, the CDR3 is TGCGCCAGCAGCCAAGTTGGCAGGGGAGCTGGCTACACCTTC. It specifies CASSQVGRGAGYTF.

The gene calls are TRBV5-1 and TRBJ1-2, with 8 bases matching TRBD1. CDR1 and CDR2 from the germline V gene are SGHRS and YFSETQ. CDR3 length: 14 residues. V shed 3 bases and J 7 bases; nucleotides not matched to a gene: 8. In DNA, the CDR3 is TGCGCCAGCAGCTCACTCGACAGGGGAAGTGGCTACACCTTC. Translation gives CASSSLDRGSGYTF.

The CDR3 region is CASSLVYSGGYSGANVLTF. CDR3 coding DNA: TGCGCCAGCAGCTTGGTCTATAGCGGGGGGTACTCTGGGGCCAACGTCCTGACTTTC. V is TRBV5-1 and J is TRBJ2-6, with 10 nucleotides matching TRBD2. Germline lookup yields CDR1 SGHRS and CDR2 YFSETQ. The CDR3 contains 19 residues. Trimming at V came to 0 bases and at J to 0 bases, leaving 6 bases not matched to a gene.

The chain uses TRBV7-9 and TRBJ2-1; D is undetermined. The CDR3 covers 14 residues. Germline CDR1 SEHNR, CDR2 FQNEAQ (reference sequence). With 1 base removed from V and 6 bases from J, the gap between germline ends came to 10 bases. CDR3 DNA: TGTGCCAGCAGCTTAGTCGGTACCGGCAATGAGCAGTTCTTC. This encodes CASSLVGTGNEQFF.

This clone was counted a few times. The chain joins TRBV5-8 to TRBJ1-3; TRBD1 matches 10 bases. This CDR3 spans 14 amino acids. Looked up from germline, CDR1 is SGHTS and CDR2 is YDEGEE. Trimming removed 2 bases from V and 10 bases from J; junction bases left unmatched: 6. The chain's CDR3 is CASSFSGTGDTIYF. The DNA for the CDR3 is TGTGCCAGCAGCTTCTCCGGGACAGGGGATACCATATATTTT.

J is TRBJ2-5 and V is TRBV30; D ambiguous. This CDR3 is built from 14 residues. V shed 5 bases and J shed 1 base, with 14 bases lying between them. Per the germline V gene, CDR1 is GTSNPN and CDR2 is SVGIG (reference sequence). The CDR3 nucleotides read TGTGCCTGGGGGTCTGTGCGGCTCCAAGAGACCCAGTACTTC. This codes for CAWGSVRLQETQYF.

The CDR3 spells CASSEMKLAIGDTQYF. The CDR3 coding sequence is TGTGCCAGCAGCGAAATGAAGTTAGCGATCGGTGATACGCAGTATTTT. This chain connects TRBV11-2 to TRBJ2-3, with D possibly being TRBD2 (5 bases). Germline V gene data show CDR1 as SGHAT and CDR2 as FQNNGV. The CDR3 spans 16 residues. V dropped 5 bases and J dropped 6 bases, with 21 bases sitting between them.

The chain is built from TRBV28 and TRBJ2-7; D unclear. Per germline, CDR1 MDHEN and CDR2 SYDVKM. V lost 6 bases and J 1 base, leaving 25 bases between the germline ends. This CDR3 comprises 18 residues. DNA for the CDR3: TGTGCCAGCAGCTCCCTAGGCAGCTATATTGCAAGTTCCTACGAGCAGTACTTC. Residues: CASSSLGSYIASSYEQYF.

In the case of this clone: Other DNA sequences in this specimen translate into the identical CDR3. V and J are TRBV12-3 or TRBV12-4 and TRBJ1-1; 7 bases align to TRBD1. The CDR3 sequence is 13 residues long. V gave up 3 bases and J gave up 5 bases; unmatched junction bases: 3. The CDR3 DNA reads TGTGCCAGCAGTTTTCGACAGGGTACTGAAGCTTTCTTT. Its translation is CASSFRQGTEAFF.

This CDR3 is CASKERGGLGNIQYF. For the CDR3, the DNA is TGTGCCAGTAAAGAGCGGGGGGGCCTGGGAAACATTCAGTACTTC. V gene TRBV19 combines with J gene TRBJ2-4; 10 bases match TRBD2. CDR1 is LNHDA and CDR2 is SQIVND in the germline V gene (reference sequence). V shed 7 bases, J shed 6 bases, and the junction held 9 bases outside the gene matches. The CDR3 runs 15 residues.

The CDR3 DNA reads TGTGCCATCAGTGAGGTTCCGGGACAGGGGAGAACTGAAGCTTTCTTT. Amino acid sequence: CAISEVPGQGRTEAFF. The chain joins TRBV10-3 to TRBJ1-1; the match to TRBD1 covers 10 bases. The CDR3 contains 16 residues. The germline V gene has CDR1 ENHRY and CDR2 SYGVKD. V gave up 2 bases and J gave up 5 bases; unmatched junction bases: 8.

The chain is built from TRBV10-3 and TRBJ1-2, with D possibly being TRBD1 (5 bases). The V end was cut by 4 bases, the J end by 6 bases, with 21 bases between. Per the germline V gene, CDR1 is ENHRY and CDR2 is SYGVKD. The CDR3 loop spans 16 amino acids. CDR3 bases: TGTGCCATCAGTGGGATCATCGGGGGAAGGGGTAATGGCTACACCTTC. Translating gives CAISGIIGGRGNGYTF.

The count of this clone is one. The rearrangement links TRBV7-9 to TRBJ1-2, with unresolved D. The V gene's germline CDR1 is SEHNR and CDR2 FQNEAQ (reference sequence). The CDR3 loop spans 14 amino acids. Deletions cut 5 bases from V and 4 bases from J, with 14 bases between. DNA for the CDR3: TGTGCCAGCAGCCCATTCGGACTTCTCTATGGCTACACCTTC. Protein product: CASSPFGLLYGYTF.

The rearrangement uses TRBV18 and TRBJ1-3; 10 bases are a match to TRBD1. Germline values: CDR1 KGHSH, CDR2 LQKENI. The CDR3 sequence is 19 residues long. After removal of 4 bases from V and 0 bases from J, the junction contained 12 bases not matched to a gene. The CDR3 is CASSQVAGQGLSSGNTIYF. CDR3 bases: TGTGCCAGCTCACAGGTCGCGGGACAGGGGCTTTCCTCTGGAAACACCATATATTTT.

The gene calls are TRBV6-5 and TRBJ2-3, with D tentatively TRBD1 (6 bases). The CDR3 loop spans 15 amino acids. Germline loops: CDR1 MNHEY, CDR2 SVGAGI. Trimming removed 8 bases from V and 5 bases from J, with 20 bases in between. CDR3 residues: CASGTSRGPEDTQYF. DNA for the CDR3: TGTGCCAGCGGAACGAGCAGGGGCCCTGAAGATACGCAGTATTTT.

The sample holds a few counts of this clone. V and J are TRBV6-2 or TRBV6-3 and TRBJ1-1; D gene ambiguous. The germline V and J ends were trimmed by 4 bases and 6 bases, with 12 bases remaining between them. The CDR3 contains 13 residues. Germline CDR1 and CDR2: MNHEY and SVGEGT. The CDR3 sequence is CASSLREWAEAFF. CDR3 nucleotides: TGTGCCAGCAGTTTACGGGAGTGGGCTGAAGCTTTCTTT.

This rearrangement joins TRBV5-5 to TRBJ1-5, with 7 positions matching TRBD1. The CDR3 length is 14 residues. Germline V gene data show CDR1 as SGHKS and CDR2 as YYEKEE (reference sequence). The V gene end was trimmed by 2 bases and the J gene end by 2 bases; junction bases not matched to a gene: 1. CDR3 sequence: CASSFGQGNQPQHF. Here the CDR3 DNA reads TGTGCCAGCAGCTTTGGACAGGGCAATCAGCCCCAGCATTTT. Filled out from reference TRBV5-5 and TRBJ1-5, the complete variable domain reads DAGVTQSPTHLIKTRGQQVTLRCSPISGHKSVSWYQQVLGQGPQFIFQYYEKEERGRGNFPDRFSARQFPNYSSELNVNALLLGDSALYLCASSFGQGNQPQHFGDGTRLSIL.

V and J are TRBV29-1 and TRBJ1-4, with unresolved D. The CDR3 length is 12 residues. Germline assignment: CDR1 SQVTM and CDR2 ANQGSEA. In DNA, the CDR3 is TGCGCGACGGCGGCAACTAATGAAAAACTGTTTTTT. It codes for CATAATNEKLFF.

A single count supports this clone. Other nucleotide sequences from this sample produce the same CDR3. This chain uses TRBV5-1 with TRBJ1-4, with D possibly matching TRBD1 (5 bases). Germline values: CDR1 SGHRS, CDR2 YFSETQ. V was trimmed by 4 bases and J by 0 bases, leaving 10 bases between them. The CDR3 contains 15 residues. The CDR3 loop reads CASSLGQATNEKLFF. The CDR3 bases are TGCGCCAGCAGCCTCGGACAAGCAACTAATGAAAAACTGTTTTTT.

V and J are TRBV18 and TRBJ2-7; D is possibly TRBD1 (6 bases). The CDR3 is made up of 15 amino acids. Trimming removed 6 bases from V and 0 bases from J, with 15 bases in between. Germline values: CDR1 KGHSH, CDR2 LQKENI. The DNA for the CDR3 is TGTGCCAGCTCTCTGACGGGACACATCTCCTACGAGCAGTACTTC. Encoded protein: CASSLTGHISYEQYF.